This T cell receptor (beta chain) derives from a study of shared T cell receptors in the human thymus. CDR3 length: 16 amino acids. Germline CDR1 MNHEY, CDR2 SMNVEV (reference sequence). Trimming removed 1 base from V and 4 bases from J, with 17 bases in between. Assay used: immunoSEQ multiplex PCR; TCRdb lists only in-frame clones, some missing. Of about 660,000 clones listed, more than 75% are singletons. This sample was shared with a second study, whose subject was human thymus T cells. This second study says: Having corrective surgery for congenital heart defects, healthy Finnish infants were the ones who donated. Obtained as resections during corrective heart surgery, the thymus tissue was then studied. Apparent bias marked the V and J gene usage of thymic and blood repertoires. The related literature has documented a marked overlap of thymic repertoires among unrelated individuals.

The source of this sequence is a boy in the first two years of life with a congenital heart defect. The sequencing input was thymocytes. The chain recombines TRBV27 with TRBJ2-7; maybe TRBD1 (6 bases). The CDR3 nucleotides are TGTGCCAGCAGTTTATTAGGGGGTAGTTTCTTATACGAGCAGTACTTC. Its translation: CASSLLGGSFLYEQYF.